These T cell receptor beta chains were read from a single sample in a study of regulatory and conventional T cells in RAG deficiency. Measured with immunoSEQ multiplex PCR; TCRdb has only the in-frame clones, and not every one. The sample consists of thousands of clones, around 80% of them appearing once. The same sample was also studied in work on regulatory T cells.

Sequencing was done on a sample of CD8+ T cells sorted from blood. The receptors here all came from a human donor in good health. Both conserved end residues are part of each CDR3. The order of the fields is CDR3 DNA, CDR3 protein, clone size, D gene, V gene, J gene. D genes are given only for firm matches. A clone size is listed for some rows: how often the clone was seen (once, few, many), or a class if it is expanded.

TGTGCCAGCAGCCTACCGGATGTAGCCCCCTACAATGAGCAGTTCTTC	CASSLPDVAPYNEQFF	NA	NA	TRBV7-9	TRBJ2-1
TGTGCCAGCAGTGAAGCCCCTGCTGGCGGTCAGCCCCAGCATTTT	CASSEAPAGGQPQHF	NA	NA	TRBV6-1	TRBJ1-5
TGCGCCAGCAGCTTTGTTACCGGAGCCAATGAGCAGTTCTTC	CASSFVTGANEQFF	NA	NA	TRBV5-1	TRBJ2-1
TGTGCCATCCAGACATCAACTAGCGTGGGCGGTGAGCAGTTCTTC	CAIQTSTSVGGEQFF	NA	TRBD2	TRBV6-6	TRBJ2-1
TGTGCCAGCAGTTTACGGGGGGGAAACACCATATATTTT	CASSLRGGNTIYF	NA	NA	TRBV28	TRBJ1-3
TGTGCCAGCAGCTTAGGGGGGGCGCGTCGGTACTTC	CASSLGGARRYF	NA	NA	TRBV13	TRBJ2-7
TGTGCCAGCAGCATGCGCCGGGACCGACCGATCAATGAGCAGTTCTTC	CASSMRRDRPINEQFF	NA	NA	TRBV9	TRBJ2-1
TGTGCCAGCAGTGAAGTTTCAGGGTCCAATCAGCCCCAGCATTTT	CASSEVSGSNQPQHF	NA	NA	TRBV6-1	TRBJ1-5
TGTGCCAGCAGCTCGGGACAGGGGCGTCAAGAGACCCAGTACTTC	CASSSGQGRQETQYF	NA	TRBD1	TRBV7-3	TRBJ2-5
TGTGCCTGGCAGGGAGGGGAGCTGTTTTTT	CAWQGGELFF	NA	NA	TRBV30	TRBJ2-2
TGTGCCAGCAGTTACGGAGGGTGGAACACTGAAGCTTTCTTT	CASSYGGWNTEAFF	NA	NA	TRBV6-5	TRBJ1-1
TGTGCCAGCAGTCCACGACCTGCTAGGCGGGGGATCTACGAGCAGTACTTC	CASSPRPARRGIYEQYF	NA	TRBD2	TRBV27	TRBJ2-7
TGTGCCAGCAGCTCAGGACAAAATGATGTCTATGGCTACACCTTC	CASSSGQNDVYGYTF	NA	NA	TRBV4-2	TRBJ1-2
TGCGCCAGCAGCCAAGTGTACTCCGGGACTAGCGTCACAGATACGCAGTATTTT	CASSQVYSGTSVTDTQYF	few	TRBD2	TRBV4-1	TRBJ2-3
TGTGCCAGCAGGGGCCGGGAAAAACTGTTTTTT	CASRGREKLFF	NA	NA	TRBV6-1	TRBJ1-4
TGTGCCAGTAGTATAGGTCCTCTATACAATGAGCAGTTCTTC	CASSIGPLYNEQFF	medium-sized	NA	TRBV19	TRBJ2-1
TGTGCCAGCAGCTTAGGAGTTTACAATGAGCAGCTCTTC	CASSLGVYNEQLF	NA	NA	TRBV7-2	TRBJ2-1
TGTGCCAGCAGCCAGGGGGGCGAGCAGTTCTTC	CASSQGGEQFF	NA	NA	TRBV27	TRBJ2-1
TGTGCCAGCAGTTTATCCGGACAGCCTAACAATGAGCAGTTCTTC	CASSLSGQPNNEQFF	NA	NA	TRBV27	TRBJ2-1
TGTGCCAGCAGCTTGGCCGTGGCACCCAGGACCTACGAGCAGTACTTC	CASSLAVAPRTYEQYF	NA	NA	TRBV5-6	TRBJ2-7
TGTGCCAGCAGCTTAGATATGGGCGAGACCCAGTACTTC	CASSLDMGETQYF	NA	NA	TRBV7-2	TRBJ2-5
TGTGCCAGCAGCTTAGCGCGGGGGGCAGATGAAAAACTGTTTTTT	CASSLARGADEKLFF	NA	NA	TRBV7-9	TRBJ1-4
TGTGCCAGCAGCAAAAAGCGGGGAGACTTTAACAATGAGCAGTTCTTC	CASSKKRGDFNNEQFF	NA	TRBD2	TRBV7-2	TRBJ2-1
TGTGCCAGCAGCTTGGACAGGGGTATCTCCTACGAGCAGTACTTC	CASSLDRGISYEQYF	NA	TRBD1	TRBV28	TRBJ2-7
TGTGCCAGTAGCCCCAACCTCAGCCCCTACAATGAGCAGTTCTTC	CASSPNLSPYNEQFF	NA	NA	TRBV19	TRBJ2-1
TGTGCCAGCAGCTTAGACTGGACAGAAGAGACCCAGTACTTC	CASSLDWTEETQYF	NA	NA	TRBV13	TRBJ2-5
TGTGCCAGCAGCCCGTCCCTCTCCTACAATGAGCAGTTCTTC	CASSPSLSYNEQFF	few	NA	TRBV9	TRBJ2-1
TGTGCCAGCAGCAAAGATCTTGGGGCAGTGGGGAACGATAATTCACCCCTCCACTTT	CASSKDLGAVGNDNSPLHF	NA	NA	TRBV21-1	TRBJ1-6
TGTGCCAGCAGCAAAGGACAGTCCCGAAATTCACCCCTCCACTTT	CASSKGQSRNSPLHF	medium-sized	NA	TRBV21-1	TRBJ1-6
TGCGCCAGCAGCTTGGTGGCTAGCGGAGGGAAGGGCTACGAGCAGTACTTC	CASSLVASGGKGYEQYF	few	TRBD2	TRBV5-1	TRBJ2-7
TGCGCCAGCAGCTTGGATGGGACAGGGAGGAATGGCTACACCTTC	CASSLDGTGRNGYTF	NA	TRBD1	TRBV5-1	TRBJ1-2
TGTGCCAGCAGCCAAGGGGGCGGGGCGCAGTATTTT	CASSQGGGAQYF	few	NA	TRBV28	TRBJ2-3
TGTGCCAGCAGTCCCTGGGGGGGGCAAGAGACCCAGTACTTC	CASSPWGGQETQYF	NA	TRBD2	TRBV27	TRBJ2-5
TGCGCCAGCAGAACAGACTCCTACGAGCAGTACTTC	CASRTDSYEQYF	medium-sized	NA	TRBV10-2	TRBJ2-7
TGTGCCAGTAACCGCCGGACAGGGGCGAACGGGGAGCTGTTTTTT	CASNRRTGANGELFF	NA	TRBD1	TRBV19	TRBJ2-2
TGTGCCAGCAGTGAGAGTACTTCAGCGGACGAGCAGTACTTC	CASSESTSADEQYF	NA	NA	TRBV2	TRBJ2-7
TGCGCCAGCAGCCATATAGCGGGGGGGCGGGAGTGGGAGACCCAGTACTTC	CASSHIAGGREWETQYF	NA	TRBD2	TRBV4-1	TRBJ2-5
TGTGCCAGCAGCCAGGTAACCGGGACGGCCCACGAGCAGTACTTC	CASSQVTGTAHEQYF	NA	NA	TRBV14	TRBJ2-7
TGTGCCAGCAGCTTAGGAGAGTCCGGGGCCTCTCGGGATGGCTACACCTTC	CASSLGESGASRDGYTF	few	NA	TRBV7-9	TRBJ1-2